This TCR beta chain was sequenced in a study of T cell repertoires and HLA-DP antigens. Background on the study: CD4+ T cells were cocultured with HeLa cells expressing HLA-DP.

Findings and limits, study-wide: Against one allele, clones undetected before culture averaged about 35%; against the other, 50.6%.

The primer mix covered 54 TRBV segments and 13 TRBJ segments. Deep-resolution sequencing targeted approximately 200,000 T cell genomes in pre-culture CD4+ samples. Libraries were prepared by immunoSEQ multiplex PCR; TCRdb keeps only in-frame clonotypes and omits some of them. The sample has about 73,000 clones, over 75% seen once; the top ten hold about 1.6%. Concerning this clone itself: Antigen specificity is unknown.

V lost 3 bases, J lost 3 bases, and 3 bases lay in between. Per the germline V gene, CDR1 is DFQATT and CDR2 is SNEGSKA (reference sequence). The CDR3 is made up of 11 amino acids. The clonotype was recovered from a man between 60 and 75 years old in good health and CMV-seronegative. The sample taken for sequencing was CD4+ T cells from PBMCs. V gene TRBV20-1 combines with J gene TRBJ2-1; no reliable D call. The chain's CDR3 is CSASLYNEQFF. The DNA of the CDR3 is TGCAGTGCTAGTCTCTACAATGAGCAGTTCTTC.